The 17 T cell receptor beta chains presented below share a single source sample, sequenced in a study of blood T cell repertoires in COVID-19. Repertoires were generated with immunoSEQ multiplex PCR, while TCRdb's copy carries only in-frame clones and drops some. The data show some 100,000 clones, 65% to 80% seen once. Sequencing used peripheral blood. These receptors all come from a man aged 50-60 years with acute or convalescent COVID-19.

The chain has TRBV29-1 and TRBJ1-1; D unclear. Trimming took off 5 bases at V and 3 bases at J, with 16 bases between the two ends. The germline V gene has CDR1 SQVTM and CDR2 ANQGSEA. The CDR3 totals 14 residues. The DNA for the CDR3 is TGCAGCGTTCCGGGGATTAGTGTGGACACTGAAGCTTTCTTT. Translation: CSVPGISVDTEAFF.

This chain connects TRBV18 to TRBJ2-3; 7 bases agree with TRBD2. Germline-derived CDR1 and CDR2 are KGHSH and LQKENI. V was pared by 3 bases and J by 3 bases, with 12 bases of the junction left unmatched. The CDR3 is 17 residues long. For the CDR3, the DNA is TGTGCCAGCTCACCCGCCGGGACTACCCTTGAGACAGATACGCAGTATTTT. This sequence encodes CASSPAGTTLETDTQYF.

Concerning this clone itself: The junction differs from germline at one of its ends, possibly a read error. The chain recombines TRBV2 with TRBJ1-5; the match to TRBD1 covers 8 bases. This CDR3 region has 14 residues. Germline loops: CDR1 SNHLY, CDR2 FYNNEI. The chain's CDR3 is CASSGQGARQLQHF. The CDR3 region has the DNA TGTGCCAGCAGTGGGCAGGGGGCGAGGCAGCTCCAGCATTTT.

The gene calls are TRBV3-1 (or the pseudogene TRBV3-2) and TRBJ1-4, with 8 bases matching TRBD1. V trimming: 8 bases; J trimming: 0 bases; junction bases outside the gene matches: 5. Germline loops: CDR1 LGHDT, CDR2 YNNKEL (reference sequence). The CDR3 is 15 amino acids. The CDR3 spells CASSDRGATNEKLFF. CDR3 nucleotides: TGTGCCAGCTCCGACAGGGGCGCAACTAATGAAAAACTGTTTTTT.

CDR3 loop: CASSFDWDGYTF. The CDR3 region has the DNA TGTGCCAGCAGTTTCGACTGGGATGGCTACACCTTC. The V call is TRBV6-2 or TRBV6-3, the J call TRBJ1-2; D is undetermined. The V and J ends lost 4 bases and 6 bases respectively, with 9 bases between them. The CDR3 is 12 amino acids. Germline V CDR1 and CDR2: MNHEY, SVGEGT.

The chain combines TRBV6-6 with TRBJ2-7, with TRBD1 as a possible D gene (5 bases). Trimming shortened V by 8 bases and J by 2 bases, and 10 bases separated the two germline ends. From germline, CDR1 is MNHNY and CDR2 SVGAGI (reference sequence). The CDR3 length is 12 residues. The CDR3 is CASGHRPYEQYF. CDR3 nucleotides: TGTGCCAGCGGACACAGACCCTACGAGCAGTACTTC.

The J gene is TRBJ2-4, the V gene TRBV4-1; 8 positions agree with TRBD1. Per germline, CDR1 MGHRA and CDR2 YSYEKL. The junction had 11 bases not matched to a gene; V was cut back by 9 bases and J by 7 bases. The CDR3 has 14 amino acids. The CDR3 loop is CASGSLTGANIQYF. Written as DNA, the CDR3 is TGCGCCAGTGGAAGCCTGACAGGGGCTAACATTCAGTACTTC.

The chain combines TRBV5-1 with TRBJ2-2, with D perhaps matching TRBD1 (6 bases). V lost 4 bases, J lost 4 bases, and 11 bases lay in between. The CDR3 is made up of 14 amino acids. Germline V gives CDR1 SGHRS, CDR2 YFSETQ. Here the CDR3 DNA reads TGCGCCAGCAGCCCCGGACAGATCACCGGGGAGCTGTTTTTT. It codes for CASSPGQITGELFF.

CDR3 protein: CASSKSSGNTIYF. CDR3 DNA sequence: TGTGCCAGCAGCAAGAGCTCTGGAAACACCATATATTTT. This chain uses TRBV11-3 with TRBJ1-3; D call uncertain. CDR1 is SGHNT, CDR2 YENEEA, per germline. The CDR3 spans 13 residues. The V end was cut by 5 bases, the J end by 0 bases, with 5 bases between.

V is TRBV6-1 and J is TRBJ1-2; 10 positions match TRBD1. Trimming removed 2 bases from V and 4 bases from J; junction bases left unmatched: 7. Looked up from germline, CDR1 is MNHNS and CDR2 is SASEGT. CDR3 length equals 16 residues. This CDR3 reads CASSEYGQGDGYGYTF. CDR3 DNA sequence: TGTGCCAGCAGTGAATACGGACAGGGGGACGGCTATGGCTACACCTTC.

V is TRBV3-1 (or the pseudogene TRBV3-2) and J is TRBJ2-7, with 13 bases lining up with TRBD2. CDR1 and CDR2 from the germline V gene are LGHDT and YNNKEL (reference sequence). The CDR3 consists of 17 residues. V shed 5 bases, J shed 1 base, and the junction held 8 bases outside the gene matches. The CDR3, as DNA: TGTGCCAGCAGCAATATGGGGACTAGCGGGAAGTCCTACGAGCAGTACTTC. Translated: CASSNMGTSGKSYEQYF.

The gene calls are TRBV4-1 and TRBJ2-5; 10 bases map to TRBD2. Germline V CDR1 and CDR2: MGHRA, YSYEKL. The V gene end was trimmed by 3 bases and the J gene end by 4 bases; junction bases not matched to a gene: 5. This CDR3 region has 15 residues. Here the CDR3 DNA reads TGCGCCAGCAGCCACGGCCTAGCGGGGGCAGAGACCCAGTACTTC. Its protein is CASSHGLAGAETQYF.

The rearrangement joins TRBV7-9 to TRBJ2-7; a possible D gene is TRBD1 (6 bases). Trimming stripped 4 bases from V and 0 bases from J, with 10 bases between. Germline assignment: CDR1 SEHNR and CDR2 FQNEAQ (reference sequence). This CDR3 has 14 amino acids. The CDR3 is CASSSTGPSYEQYF. CDR3 coding DNA: TGTGCCAGCAGCTCCACAGGGCCCTCCTACGAGCAGTACTTC. Full variable domain (missing parts from reference TRBV7-9 and TRBJ2-7): DTGVSQNPRHKITKRGQNVTFRCDPISEHNRLYWYRQTLGQGPEFLTYFQNEAQLEKSRLLSDRFSAERPKGSFSTLEIQRTEQGDSAMYLCASSSTGPSYEQYFGPGTRLTVT.

The chain carries TRBV7-3 and TRBJ2-1, with 8 nucleotides matching TRBD2. This CDR3 comprises 16 residues. The V and J ends lost 5 bases and 3 bases, in that order; junction bases with no gene match: 9. Per the germline V gene, CDR1 is SGHTA and CDR2 is FQGTGA. The CDR3 loop is CASSPQVSGVYNEQFF. The CDR3 DNA sequence: TGTGCCAGCAGCCCCCAGGTTAGCGGGGTCTACAATGAGCAGTTCTTC.

This rearrangement joins TRBV21-1 to TRBJ1-3; the D call in the table, TRBD1, was not verified against the DNA. TRBV21-1 represents a pseudogene. CDR3 length equals 16 residues. CDR3 sequence (DNA): TGTGCCAGCAGCAACAGACGGGACAACTCTGGAAACACCATATATTTT. Translation gives CASSNRRDNSGNTIYF.

The CDR3 DNA is TGTGCCAGCACCCAGGGGCGCTCCGGGGAGCTGTTTTTT. Amino acids: CASTQGRSGELFF. The chain employs TRBV7-9 and TRBJ2-2; D is perhaps TRBD1 (6 bases). V was trimmed by 7 bases and J by 6 bases, leaving 12 bases between them. Germline assignment: CDR1 SEHNR and CDR2 FQNEAQ (reference sequence). The CDR3 has 13 residues.

This chain links TRBV12-3 or TRBV12-4 with TRBJ1-1; 11 bases line up with TRBD1. J gave up 7 bases and V 6 bases, and 4 bases lay outside the gene matches. The length of the CDR3 is 13 residues. CDR3 in amino acids: CASRLGQGVEAFF. In nucleotides, the CDR3 is TGTGCCAGCAGACTGGGACAGGGGGTTGAAGCTTTCTTT.